The 4 T cell receptor beta chains listed next were all sequenced from one sample in a study of T cells after yellow fever vaccination. In TCRdb, the 5' RACE reads were re-called with MiXCR into one record per CDR3 protein. The table shows 610,000 or so distinct CDR3 sequences, with 10% to 15% occurring only once. The starting material was PBMCs, obtained on the day of the yellow fever booster vaccination. All receptors come from a man aged 25-45 years who received the YFV17D yellow fever vaccine.

In its sample, this clonotype was seen a few times. This rearrangement joins TRBV4-3 to TRBJ2-7; TRBD2 aligns across 8 bases. The V gene's germline CDR1 is LGHNA and CDR2 YSLEER. CDR3 length: 16 residues. V gave up 0 bases and J gave up 4 bases; unmatched junction bases: 8. This chain's CDR3 is CASSQDRGTRVYEQYF. The CDR3 nucleotides read TGCGCCAGCAGCCAAGATAGGGGGACTAGAGTTTACGAGCAGTACTTC.

V and J are TRBV19 and TRBJ2-1; the D is unclear. The CDR3 length is 14 residues. V dropped 0 bases and J dropped 9 bases, with 12 bases sitting between them. Germline V CDR1 and CDR2: LNHDA, SQIVND (reference sequence). The CDR3: CASSIDPASREQFF. As DNA, the CDR3 is TGTGCCAGTAGTATAGACCCCGCTAGTCGTGAGCAGTTCTTC.

The V call is TRBV7-8, the J call TRBJ2-1; TRBD1 matches 7 bases. The CDR3 totals 16 residues. Per germline, CDR1 SGHVS and CDR2 FQNEAQ. After removal of 5 bases from V and 7 bases from J, the junction contained 14 bases not matched to a gene. The CDR3 loop is CASSPPTGPRGNEQFF. The CDR3 DNA is TGTGCCAGCAGCCCTCCGACAGGACCCAGGGGGAATGAGCAGTTCTTC.

The chain combines TRBV5-4 with TRBJ2-3; either TRBD1 or TRBD2 may supply D (6 bases each). V was shortened by 5 bases and J by 5 bases, with 18 bases between the two germline ends. The germline V gene encodes CDR1 SGHNT and CDR2 YYREEE (reference sequence). This CDR3 comprises 15 residues. DNA of the CDR3: TGTGCCAGCAGGGGACAAAGGGAGGTCGGAGATACGCAGTATTTT. This translates into CASRGQREVGDTQYF. Together with reference TRBV5-4 and TRBJ2-3, the CDR3 gives the full variable domain: ETGVTQSPTHLIKTRGQQVTLRCSSQSGHNTVSWYQQALGQGPQFIFQYYREEENGRGNFPPRFSGLQFPNYSSELNVNALELDDSALYLCASRGQREVGDTQYFGPGTRLTVL.